One sample yielded the 4 T cell receptor beta chains listed below, sequenced in a study of T cell repertoires in cytomegalovirus infection. TCRdb passed the reads through MiXCR, listing each CDR3 protein once. The table shows fewer than 1,000,000 distinct CDR3 sequences, with roughly a third occurring only once. These receptors are not linked to any known antigen. The input for sequencing was cultured CD8+ T cells from PBMCs, taken from culture after CMV antigen stimulation. Receptors were obtained from a human donor in good health (CMV status not recorded). Some clones in this sample may be carry-over from other donors' samples.

The rearrangement uses TRBV5-1 and TRBJ2-6; the match to TRBD1 covers 7 bases. Germline V gene sequence: CDR1 SGHRS, CDR2 YFSETQ. V shed 0 bases, J shed 4 bases, and the junction held 7 bases outside the gene matches. CDR3 length: 17 residues. The CDR3 loop is CASSLDDRAYGANVLTF. In DNA form, the CDR3 reads TGCGCCAGCAGCTTGGATGACAGGGCCTACGGGGCCAACGTCCTGACTTTC.

Notes on this clonotype: Since a much larger clone is just one base distant, this may be a read error. J is TRBJ2-4 and V is TRBV6-6; 10 nucleotides agree with TRBD2. Germline CDR1 is MNHNY and CDR2 is SVGAGI (reference sequence). CDR3 length equals 17 residues. CDR3 bases: TGTGCCAGCAGGCTAGCGGGGGCCCTCCTAGCCAAAAGCATTCAGTACTTC. Amino acid sequence: CASRLAGALLAKSIQYF.

This clonotype was seen a handful of times. The chain couples TRBV12-3 or TRBV12-4 to TRBJ2-5; TRBD2 might be the D (7 bases). V was shortened by 6 bases and J by 3 bases, with 20 bases between the two germline ends. This CDR3 spans 16 amino acids. CDR3 nucleotides: TGTGCCAGCAGGTCTTTGCTTACAGGGAGGGAAGAGACCCAGTACTTC. Translated, it gives CASRSLLTGREETQYF.

This clonotype came up a few times. The chain recombines TRBV28 with TRBJ2-5; TRBD1 aligns across 8 bases. The CDR3 consists of 15 residues. V dropped 6 bases and J dropped 1; count of bases not matched to a gene: 7. Germline V gives CDR1 MDHEN, CDR2 SYDVKM. This CDR3 is CASRQGQAIQETQYF. CDR3 DNA sequence: TGTGCCAGCAGACAGGGACAGGCGATCCAAGAGACCCAGTACTTC.